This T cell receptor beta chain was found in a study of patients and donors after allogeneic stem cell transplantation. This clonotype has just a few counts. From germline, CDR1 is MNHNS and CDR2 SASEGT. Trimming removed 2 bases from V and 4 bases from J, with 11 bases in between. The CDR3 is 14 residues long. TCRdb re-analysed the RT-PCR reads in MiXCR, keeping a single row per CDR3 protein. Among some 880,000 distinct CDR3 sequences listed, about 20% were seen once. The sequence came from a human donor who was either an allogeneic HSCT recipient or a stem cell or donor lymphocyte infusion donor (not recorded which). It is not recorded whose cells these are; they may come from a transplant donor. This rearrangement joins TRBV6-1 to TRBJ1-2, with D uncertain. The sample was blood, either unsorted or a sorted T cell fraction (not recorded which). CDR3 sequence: CASSESRTVYGYTF. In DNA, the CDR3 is TGTGCCAGCAGTGAAAGCAGAACTGTCTATGGCTACACCTTC.